This T cell receptor (beta chain) stems from a study of blood T cells in healthy people across ages. A J-beta primer mix and a sample-barcoded 5' primer were used in a second PCR of about 7 to 11 cycles. TCRdb redid the calling of the 5' RACE reads with MiXCR, one entry per CDR3 protein. The sample records about 1,800,000 distinct CDR3 sequences, about 30% being singletons. This clonotype showed up just a few times. The CDR3 runs to 14 residues. Trimming removed 1 base from V and 8 bases from J, with 13 bases in between. The germline CDR1 and CDR2 sequences are LGHNA and YSLEER. The chain uses TRBV4-3 and TRBJ2-3; D gene uncertain. The sequenced material came from blood. This clonotype was obtained from a woman in her thirties in good health. CDR3 nucleotide sequence: TGCGCCAGCAGCCAAGGTAGTAGCTACGGTACGCAGTATTTT. Its protein product is CASSQGSSYGTQYF.